The clone carrying this TCR beta chain occurred once. Repertoires were generated with immunoSEQ multiplex PCR, while TCRdb's copy carries only in-frame clones and drops some. Seen here are more than 80,000 clones, around 93% observed once, and the top ten hold 28%. This entry comes from a study of T cell responses to AZD1222 COVID-19 vaccine. The CDR3 is 14 residues long. With V trimmed by 4 bases and J by 7 bases, 10 bases remained unmatched. Looked up from germline, CDR1 is SGHRS and CDR2 is YFSETQ. Sequencing was performed on peripheral blood, taken 28 days after the second AZD1222 dose. This chain joins TRBV5-1 and TRBJ1-2; TRBD1 aligns across 7 bases. This TCR derives from an adult who received the AZD1222 COVID-19 vaccine. CDR3 loop: CASSHLGTGVGYTF. The CDR3 region has the DNA TGCGCCAGCAGCCACCTCGGTACAGGGGTTGGCTACACCTTC.